These T cell receptor beta chains were read from a single sample in a study of cytomegalovirus exposure and HLA in healthy donors. The method was immunoSEQ multiplex PCR; TCRdb's version includes in-frame clones alone and lacks a portion of them. The repertoire holds about 160,000 clones, with 65% to 80% as singletons. Sequencing was done on a sample of PBMCs. The source is a man aged 40-55 years in good health and CMV-seronegative. The CDR3 runs from the conserved cysteine through the conserved F or W. The D gene is left open where the match is weak. Clone size is given for some rows only: seen once, a few or many times, or a class if the clone is expanded.

TRBJ1-2 | NA | once | TRBV7-9 | CASSLEVRLTPYGYTF | TGTGCCAGCAGCTTAGAGGTTAGACTTACCCCCTATGGCTACACCTTC
TRBJ2-6 | NA | few | TRBV13 | CASSSLVTGANVLTF | TGTGCCAGCAGCTCCCTTGTTACTGGGGCCAACGTCCTGACTTTC
TRBJ1-6 | TRBD1 | NA | TRBV19 | CASSITNGQAAPLHF | TGTGCCAGTAGTATCACCAACGGACAGGCGGCACCCCTCCACTTT
TRBJ1-2 | NA | NA | TRBV2 | CASSDFGEKAYGYTF | TGTGCCAGCAGTGATTTTGGGGAGAAAGCCTATGGCTACACCTTC
TRBJ1-1 | NA | NA | TRBV7-9 | CASSSRGLNTEAFF | TGTGCCAGCAGCTCCCGAGGCCTGAACACTGAAGCTTTCTTT
TRBJ1-3 | TRBD1 | NA | TRBV11-2 | CASSRDRGPGGNTIYF | TGTGCCAGCAGCCGGGACAGGGGGCCAGGGGGAAACACCATATATTTT
TRBJ2-1 | NA | NA | TRBV9 | CASSPYGMDEQFF | TGTGCCAGCAGCCCCTACGGTATGGATGAGCAGTTCTTC
TRBJ1-4 | TRBD1 | NA | TRBV7-2 | CASSFTSGGTNEKLFF | TGTGCCAGCAGCTTTACCTCAGGGGGAACTAATGAAAAACTGTTTTTT
TRBJ2-3 | NA | NA | TRBV7-9 | CASPGDTQYF | TGTGCCAGCCCGGGAGATACGCAGTATTTT
TRBJ1-2 | NA | NA | TRBV7-9 | CSSSLWQAGYTF | TGTTCCAGCAGCTTATGGCAGGCTGGCTACACCTTC
TRBJ2-1 | TRBD2 | NA | TRBV2 | CASRLAGPSYNEQFF | TGTGCCAGCAGACTAGCGGGGCCTTCCTACAATGAGCAGTTCTTC
TRBJ2-7 | TRBD2 | NA | TRBV28 | CASSRTRDYRYEQYF | TGTGCCAGCAGCCGAACCCGGGACTACCGGTACGAGCAGTACTTC
TRBJ2-5 | TRBD2 | NA | TRBV4-2 | CASSQVLAGVIHGGEAQYF | TGTGCCAGCAGCCAGGTCCTAGCGGGGGTAATTCATGGGGGTGAGGCCCAGTACTTC
TRBJ2-7 | NA | NA | TRBV13 | CASSGVEGHLEQYF | TGTGCCAGCAGCGGGGTCGAAGGACACCTCGAGCAGTACTTC
TRBJ2-7 | NA | NA | TRBV11-2 | CASSWTARSSYEQYF | TGTGCCAGCAGCTGGACAGCCCGCTCCTCCTACGAGCAGTACTTC
TRBJ2-6 | TRBD1 | few | TRBV29-1 | CSAPTGPGANVLTF | TGCAGCGCCCCGACAGGGCCAGGGGCCAACGTCCTGACTTTC
TRBJ1-1 | NA | NA | TRBV7-9 | CASSLQGFGTEAFF | TGTGCCAGCAGCTTACAGGGGTTCGGAACTGAAGCTTTCTTT
TRBJ2-5 | NA | NA | TRBV10-3 | CAISESISGTQYF | TGTGCCATCAGTGAGTCGATCAGTGGGACCCAGTACTTC
TRBJ1-2 | NA | few | TRBV7-2 | CASSKAGNYGYTF | TGTGCCAGCAGCAAAGCGGGGAACTATGGCTACACCTTC
TRBJ1-6 | NA | NA | TRBV23-1 | CASSQSESSYNSPLHF | TGCGCCAGCAGTCAATCGGAGAGCTCCTATAATTCACCCCTCCACTTT
TRBJ2-7 | NA | NA | TRBV5-1 | CASSLQGREQYF | TGCGCCAGCAGCTTGCAGGGCAGGGAGCAGTACTTC
TRBJ2-1 | TRBD2 | few | TRBV30 | CAWSLLAGYNEQFF | TGTGCCTGGAGTTTATTAGCGGGATACAATGAGCAGTTCTTC
TRBJ1-6 | TRBD1 | NA | TRBV19 | CASSQGQNNSPLHF | TGTGCCAGTAGCCAGGGACAGAATAATTCACCCCTCCACTTT
TRBJ1-1 | TRBD1 | NA | TRBV5-6 | CASSTRDSWSNTEAFF | TGTGCCAGCAGCACCCGGGACAGCTGGAGTAACACTGAAGCTTTCTTT
TRBJ1-4 | NA | NA | TRBV6-5 | CASNAGRENEKLFF | TGTGCCAGCAACGCAGGGAGGGAGAATGAAAAACTGTTTTTT
TRBJ1-5 | TRBD1 | few | TRBV5-1 | CASSLETGDNQPQHF | TGCGCCAGCAGCTTGGAGACAGGGGACAATCAGCCCCAGCATTTT
TRBJ1-4 | TRBD1 | NA | TRBV5-1 | CASSLNRGGEKLFF | TGCGCCAGCAGCTTGAACAGGGGTGGTGAAAAACTGTTTTTT
TRBJ1-1 | NA | NA | TRBV11-2 | CASSLDQGRQAFF | TGTGCCAGCAGCTTAGATCAAGGGAGGCAGGCTTTCTTT
TRBJ2-5 | NA | NA | TRBV5-1 | CASSLEVGQTQYF | TGCGCCAGCAGCTTGGAGGTGGGGCAGACCCAGTACTTC
TRBJ1-2 | TRBD1 | NA | TRBV4-1 | CASSQSPGRDRSYGYTF | TGCGCCAGCAGCCAATCCCCGGGGAGGGACAGGTCATATGGCTACACCTTC
TRBJ1-5 | NA | few | TRBV5-1 | CASSVSVNQPQHF | TGCGCCAGCAGTGTTTCAGTTAATCAGCCCCAGCATTTT
TRBJ1-6 | NA | NA | TRBV25-1 | CASSLKGAWDSPLHF | TGTGCCAGCAGCCTCAAAGGGGCTTGGGATTCACCCCTCCACTTT
TRBJ1-2 | NA | NA | TRBV5-8 | CASRKDSYGYTF | TGTGCCAGCAGAAAAGACAGCTATGGCTACACCTTC
TRBJ1-1 | TRBD1 | NA | TRBV28 | CASSFSSGQAFF | TGTGCCAGCAGTTTCTCTTCGGGACAGGCTTTCTTT
TRBJ1-4 | TRBD1 | NA | TRBV2 | CASIRTGVEKLFF | TGTGCCAGCATACGGACAGGGGTAGAAAAACTGTTTTTT
TRBJ2-7 | NA | NA | TRBV9 | CASSRTEDYEQYF | TGTGCCAGCAGTCGGACAGAAGATTACGAGCAGTACTTC